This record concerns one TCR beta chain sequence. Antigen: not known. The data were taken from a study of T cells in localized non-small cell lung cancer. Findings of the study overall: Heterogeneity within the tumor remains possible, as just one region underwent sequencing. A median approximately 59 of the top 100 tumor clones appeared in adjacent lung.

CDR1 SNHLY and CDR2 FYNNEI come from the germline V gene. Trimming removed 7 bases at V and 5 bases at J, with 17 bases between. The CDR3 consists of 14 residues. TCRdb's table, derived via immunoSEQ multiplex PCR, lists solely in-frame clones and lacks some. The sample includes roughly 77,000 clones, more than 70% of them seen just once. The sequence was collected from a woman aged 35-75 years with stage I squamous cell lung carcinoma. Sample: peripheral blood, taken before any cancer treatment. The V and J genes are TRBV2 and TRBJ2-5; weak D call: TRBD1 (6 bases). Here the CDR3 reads CASNVHVGAETQYF. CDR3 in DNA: TGTGCCAGCAATGTTCACGTGGGGGCCGAGACCCAGTACTTC.